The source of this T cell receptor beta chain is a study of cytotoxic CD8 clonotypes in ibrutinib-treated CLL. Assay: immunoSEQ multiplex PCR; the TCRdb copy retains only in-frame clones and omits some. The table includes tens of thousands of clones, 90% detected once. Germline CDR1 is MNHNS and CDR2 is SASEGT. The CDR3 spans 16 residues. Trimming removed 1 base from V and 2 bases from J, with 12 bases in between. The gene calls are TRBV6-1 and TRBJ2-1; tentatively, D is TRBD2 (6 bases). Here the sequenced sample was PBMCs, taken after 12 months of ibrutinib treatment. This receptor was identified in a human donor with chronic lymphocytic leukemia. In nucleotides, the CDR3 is TGTGCCAGCAGTGAAGTAGGCGGGGTGGCCTACAATGAGCAGTTCTTC. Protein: CASSEVGGVAYNEQFF.